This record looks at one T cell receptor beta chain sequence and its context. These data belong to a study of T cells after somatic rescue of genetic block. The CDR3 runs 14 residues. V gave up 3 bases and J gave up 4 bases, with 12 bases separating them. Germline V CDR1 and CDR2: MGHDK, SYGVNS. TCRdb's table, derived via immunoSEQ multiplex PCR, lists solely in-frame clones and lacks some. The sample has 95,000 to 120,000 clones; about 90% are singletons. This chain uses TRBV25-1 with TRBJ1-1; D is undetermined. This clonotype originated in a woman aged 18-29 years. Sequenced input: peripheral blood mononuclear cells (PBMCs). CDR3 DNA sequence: TGTGCCAGCAGTGAGGGGTGGGGAAGCACTGAAGCTTTCTTT. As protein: CASSEGWGSTEAFF. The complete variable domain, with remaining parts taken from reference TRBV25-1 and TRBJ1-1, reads EADIYQTPRYLVIGTGKKITLECSQTMGHDKMYWYQQDPGMELHLIHYSYGVNSTEKGDLSSESTVSRIRTEHFPLTLESARPSHTSQYLCASSEGWGSTEAFFGQGTRLTVV.